This section outlines one TCR beta chain sequence together with its context. Its antigen is not identified. These data belong to a study of cytomegalovirus exposure and HLA in healthy donors. On the study more broadly: About 85 million unique TCRs from HLA-typed donors were held in an early release of data.

The study's findings and limits: As a later analysis showed, a missense DCLRE1C variant was linked to trimming of TCR beta V- and J-genes. Data from an earlier analysis indicated that most TCR beta V segments were productive either about 87% or about 30% of the time.

Primers for the PCR totalled 60 Vbeta and 13 Jbeta. Only in-frame clones appear in the TCRdb table, and some are missing; sequencing was by immunoSEQ multiplex PCR. Found here are 150,000 to 200,000 clones, 70% to 90% of them singletons; the top ten hold over 2.5%. Trimming at V came to 4 bases and at J to 4 bases, leaving 7 bases not matched to a gene. CDR3 length: 15 amino acids. Germline V CDR1 and CDR2: SGHNT, YYREEE (reference sequence). The chain has TRBV5-4 and TRBJ1-4; TRBD1 aligns across 7 bases. This clonotype originated in a man aged 25 to 40 in good health and CMV-seropositive. Sequences were obtained from PBMCs. CDR3: CASSPGGTVNEKLFF. In DNA, the CDR3 is TGTGCCAGCAGCCCTGGGGGGACAGTTAATGAAAAACTGTTTTTT.